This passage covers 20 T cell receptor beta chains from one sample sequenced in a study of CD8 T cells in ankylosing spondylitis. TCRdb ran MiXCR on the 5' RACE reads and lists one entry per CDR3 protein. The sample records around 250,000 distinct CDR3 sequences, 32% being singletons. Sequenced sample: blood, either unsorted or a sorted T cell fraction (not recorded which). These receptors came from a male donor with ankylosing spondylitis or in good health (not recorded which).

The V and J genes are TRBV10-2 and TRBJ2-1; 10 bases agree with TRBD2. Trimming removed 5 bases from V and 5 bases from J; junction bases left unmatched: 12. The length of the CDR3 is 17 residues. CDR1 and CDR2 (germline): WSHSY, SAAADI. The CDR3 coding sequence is TGCGCCAGCAGTCCAGGACTAGCGGCAACGCTAAACAATGAGCAGTTCTTC. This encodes CASSPGLAATLNNEQFF.

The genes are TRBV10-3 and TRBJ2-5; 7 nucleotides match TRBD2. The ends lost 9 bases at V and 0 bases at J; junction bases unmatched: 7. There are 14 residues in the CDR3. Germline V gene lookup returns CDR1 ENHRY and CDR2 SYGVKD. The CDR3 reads CAIKGTTNQETQYF. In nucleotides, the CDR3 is TGTGCCATAAAAGGGACTACAAACCAAGAGACCCAGTACTTC.

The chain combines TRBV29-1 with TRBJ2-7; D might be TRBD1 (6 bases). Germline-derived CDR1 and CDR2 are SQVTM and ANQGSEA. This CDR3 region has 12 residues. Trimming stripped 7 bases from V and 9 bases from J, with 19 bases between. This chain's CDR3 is CSAEGDKTGQYF. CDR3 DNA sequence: TGCAGCGCTGAGGGGGACAAGACAGGGCAGTACTTC.

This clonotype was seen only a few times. The CDR3 DNA reads as TGCAGTGCTAGTAACAGGGGCGTGGACTACACCTTC. Its protein product is CSASNRGVDYTF. The chain recombines TRBV20-1 with TRBJ1-2; TRBD1 matches 7 bases. Germline V gives CDR1 DFQATT, CDR2 SNEGSKA (reference sequence). This CDR3 is built from 12 residues. V was pared by 3 bases and J by 10 bases, with 8 bases of the junction left unmatched.

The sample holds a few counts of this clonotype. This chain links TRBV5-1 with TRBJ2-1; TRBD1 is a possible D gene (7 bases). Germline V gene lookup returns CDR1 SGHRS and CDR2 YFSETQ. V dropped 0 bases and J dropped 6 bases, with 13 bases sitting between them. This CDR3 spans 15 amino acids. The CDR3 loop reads CASSLDRGGFNEQFF. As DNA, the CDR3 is TGCGCCAGCAGCTTGGACAGGGGAGGCTTCAATGAGCAGTTCTTC.

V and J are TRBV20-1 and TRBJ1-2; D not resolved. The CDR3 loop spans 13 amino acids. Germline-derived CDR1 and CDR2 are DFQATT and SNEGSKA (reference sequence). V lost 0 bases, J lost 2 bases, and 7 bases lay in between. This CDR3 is CSARDVNNYGYTF. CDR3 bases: TGCAGTGCTAGAGATGTGAACAACTATGGCTACACCTTC.

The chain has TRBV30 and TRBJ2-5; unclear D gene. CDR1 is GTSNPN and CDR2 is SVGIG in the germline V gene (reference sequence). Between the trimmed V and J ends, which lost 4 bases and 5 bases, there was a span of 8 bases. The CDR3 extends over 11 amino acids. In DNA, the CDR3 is TGTGCCTGGAAGGGTGGGGAGACCCAGTACTTC. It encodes CAWKGGETQYF.

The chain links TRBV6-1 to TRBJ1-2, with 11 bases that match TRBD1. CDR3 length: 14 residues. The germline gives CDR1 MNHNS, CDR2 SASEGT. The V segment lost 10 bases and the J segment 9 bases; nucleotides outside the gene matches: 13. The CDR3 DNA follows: TGTGCCACCAGGCTTGCGGGACAGGGGGTTAGCTACACCTTC. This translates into CATRLAGQGVSYTF.

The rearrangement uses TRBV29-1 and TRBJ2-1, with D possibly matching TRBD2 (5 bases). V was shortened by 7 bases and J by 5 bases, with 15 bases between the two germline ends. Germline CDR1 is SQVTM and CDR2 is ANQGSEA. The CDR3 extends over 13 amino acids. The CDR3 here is CSARTGKNNEQFF. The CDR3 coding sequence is TGCAGCGCGCGGACGGGGAAAAACAATGAGCAGTTCTTC.

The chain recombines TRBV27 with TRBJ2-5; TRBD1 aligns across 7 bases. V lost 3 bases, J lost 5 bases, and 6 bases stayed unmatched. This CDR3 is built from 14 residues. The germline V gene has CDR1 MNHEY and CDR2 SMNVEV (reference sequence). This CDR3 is CASSFATGVETQYF. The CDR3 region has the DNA TGTGCCAGCAGTTTTGCTACAGGGGTCGAGACCCAGTACTTC.

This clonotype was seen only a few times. CDR3 residues: CASSPMGQYEQYF. CDR3 nucleotides: TGTGCCAGCAGCCCAATGGGCCAGTACGAGCAGTACTTC. J is TRBJ2-7 and V is TRBV7-8; unclear D gene. Trimming pared 5 bases from V and 4 bases from J, leaving 12 bases between. Germline-derived CDR1 and CDR2 are SGHVS and FQNEAQ. This CDR3 contains 13 residues.

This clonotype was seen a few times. This chain's CDR3 is CSARTGGSTGELFF. As DNA, the CDR3 is TGCAGTGCGAGGACAGGGGGTAGCACCGGGGAGCTGTTTTTT. J is TRBJ2-2 and V is TRBV20-1; 10 positions agree with TRBD1. The CDR3 has 14 amino acids. V was clipped by 6 bases and J by 4 bases; unmatched bases: 5. Per germline, CDR1 DFQATT and CDR2 SNEGSKA (reference sequence).

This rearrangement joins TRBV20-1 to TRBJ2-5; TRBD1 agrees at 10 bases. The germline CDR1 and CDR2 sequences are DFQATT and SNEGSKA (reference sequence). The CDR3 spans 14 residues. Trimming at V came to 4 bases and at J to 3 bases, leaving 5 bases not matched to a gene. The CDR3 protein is CSATPGQGKETQYF. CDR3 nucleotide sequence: TGCAGTGCTACTCCGGGACAGGGGAAAGAGACCCAGTACTTC.

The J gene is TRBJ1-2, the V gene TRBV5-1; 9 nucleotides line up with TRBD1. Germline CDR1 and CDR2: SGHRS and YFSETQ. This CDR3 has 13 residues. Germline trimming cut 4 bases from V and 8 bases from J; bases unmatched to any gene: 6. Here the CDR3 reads CASSPDRGNGYTF. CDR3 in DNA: TGCGCCAGCAGCCCGGACAGGGGAAACGGCTACACCTTC.

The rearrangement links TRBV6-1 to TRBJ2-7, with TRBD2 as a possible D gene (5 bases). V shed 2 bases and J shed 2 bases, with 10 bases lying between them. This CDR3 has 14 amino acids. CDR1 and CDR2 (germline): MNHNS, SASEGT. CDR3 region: CASSESEGAYEQYF. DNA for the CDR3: TGTGCCAGCAGTGAAAGTGAGGGAGCCTACGAGCAGTACTTC.

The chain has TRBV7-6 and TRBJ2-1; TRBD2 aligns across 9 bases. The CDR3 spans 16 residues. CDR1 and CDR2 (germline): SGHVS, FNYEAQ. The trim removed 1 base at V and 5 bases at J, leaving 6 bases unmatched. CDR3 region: CASSLGLAGTNNEQFF. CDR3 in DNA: TGTGCCAGCAGCTTAGGGCTAGCGGGGACAAACAATGAGCAGTTCTTC.

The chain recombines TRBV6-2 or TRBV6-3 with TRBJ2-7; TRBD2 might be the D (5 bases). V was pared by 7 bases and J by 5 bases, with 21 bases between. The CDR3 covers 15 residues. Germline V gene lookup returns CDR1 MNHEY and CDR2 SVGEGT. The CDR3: CASTDGESEAHEQYF. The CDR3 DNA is TGTGCCAGCACCGACGGGGAGTCAGAGGCTCACGAGCAGTACTTC.

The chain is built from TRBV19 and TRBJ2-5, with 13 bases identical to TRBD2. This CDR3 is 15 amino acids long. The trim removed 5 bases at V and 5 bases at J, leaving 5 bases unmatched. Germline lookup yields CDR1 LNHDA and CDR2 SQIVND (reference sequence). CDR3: CASSPGLAGVETQYF. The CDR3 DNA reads TGTGCCAGTAGTCCTGGACTAGCGGGGGTGGAGACCCAGTACTTC.

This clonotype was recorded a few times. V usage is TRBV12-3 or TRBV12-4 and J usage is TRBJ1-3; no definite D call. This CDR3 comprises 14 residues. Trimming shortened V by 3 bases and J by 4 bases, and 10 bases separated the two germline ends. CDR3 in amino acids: CASSLSGFGNTIYF. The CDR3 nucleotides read TGTGCCAGCAGTTTGTCTGGCTTCGGAAACACCATATATTTT.

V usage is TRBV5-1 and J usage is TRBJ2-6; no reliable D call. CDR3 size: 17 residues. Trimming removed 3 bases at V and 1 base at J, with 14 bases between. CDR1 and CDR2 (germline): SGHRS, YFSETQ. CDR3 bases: TGCGCCAGCAGCTGGGCCCTCGGCCTATCTGGGGCCAACGTCCTGACTTTC. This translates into CASSWALGLSGANVLTF.